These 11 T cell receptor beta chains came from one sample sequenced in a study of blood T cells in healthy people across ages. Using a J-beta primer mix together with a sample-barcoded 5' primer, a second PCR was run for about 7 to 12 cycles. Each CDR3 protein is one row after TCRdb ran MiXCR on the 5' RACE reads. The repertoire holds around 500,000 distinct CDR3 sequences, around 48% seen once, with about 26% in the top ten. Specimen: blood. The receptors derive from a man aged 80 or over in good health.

Here the CDR3 DNA reads TGTGCCAGCAGTTCCCACCCACAGGGCGAGCAGTACTTC. This translates into CASSSHPQGEQYF. The chain combines TRBV6-5 with TRBJ2-1, with D perhaps matching TRBD1 (6 bases). Near its end, the DNA agrees better with TRBJ2-7, so the J call may be wrong. The CDR3 extends over 13 amino acids. The germline V gene encodes CDR1 MNHEY and CDR2 SVGAGI.

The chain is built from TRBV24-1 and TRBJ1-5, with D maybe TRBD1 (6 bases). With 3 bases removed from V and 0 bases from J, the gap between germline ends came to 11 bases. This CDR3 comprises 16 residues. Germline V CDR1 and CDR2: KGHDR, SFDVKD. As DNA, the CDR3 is TGTGCCACCAGTGATGCCCGCAGGGGTAGCAATCAGCCCCAGCATTTT. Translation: CATSDARRGSNQPQHF.

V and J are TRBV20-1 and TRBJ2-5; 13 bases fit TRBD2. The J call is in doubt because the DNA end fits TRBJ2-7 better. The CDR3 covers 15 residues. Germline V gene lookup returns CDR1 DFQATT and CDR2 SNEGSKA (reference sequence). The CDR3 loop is CSARDVLAGGREQYF. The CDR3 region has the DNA TGCAGTGCTAGAGACGTACTAGCGGGAGGGCGCGAGCAGTACTTC.

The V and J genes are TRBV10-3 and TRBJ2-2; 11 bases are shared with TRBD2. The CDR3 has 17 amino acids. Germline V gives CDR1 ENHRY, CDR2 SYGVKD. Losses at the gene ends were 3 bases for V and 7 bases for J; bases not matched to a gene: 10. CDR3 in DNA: TGTGCCATCAGTGAAAAAGGGACTAGCGGTTCGTTCGGGGAGCTGTTTTTT. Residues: CAISEKGTSGSFGELFF.

CDR3 bases: TGTGCCAGCAGCTTAGCTCCAGGGACTTACAATGAGCAGTTCTTC. The encoded protein is CASSLAPGTYNEQFF. This chain uses TRBV7-2 with TRBJ2-1; weak D call: TRBD2 (6 bases). This CDR3 has 15 amino acids. Per germline, CDR1 SGHTA and CDR2 FQGNSA. Trimming removed 0 bases at V and 4 bases at J, with 10 bases between.

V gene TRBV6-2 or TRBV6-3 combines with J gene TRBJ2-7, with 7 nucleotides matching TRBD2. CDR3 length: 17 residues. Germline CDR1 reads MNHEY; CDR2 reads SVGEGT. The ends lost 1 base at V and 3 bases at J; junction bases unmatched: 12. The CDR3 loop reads CASSYWGGPLKFYEQYF. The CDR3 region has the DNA TGTGCCAGCAGTTACTGGGGGGGACCCTTAAAGTTCTACGAGCAGTACTTC.

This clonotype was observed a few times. The CDR3, as DNA: TGTGCCAGCAGTCCACCTGGGACAGGAGGGGAAAACATTCAGTACTTC. This sequence encodes CASSPPGTGGENIQYF. This sequence joins TRBV6-6 and TRBJ2-4; 8 bases line up with TRBD1. Losses at the gene ends were 5 bases for V and 5 bases for J; bases not matched to a gene: 11. Germline values: CDR1 MNHNY, CDR2 SVGAGI (reference sequence). This CDR3 contains 16 residues.

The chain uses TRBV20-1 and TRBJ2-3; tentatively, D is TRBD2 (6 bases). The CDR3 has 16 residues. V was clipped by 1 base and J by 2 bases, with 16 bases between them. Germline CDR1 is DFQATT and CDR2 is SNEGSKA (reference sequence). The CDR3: CSARGLTSLDTDTQYF. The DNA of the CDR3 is TGCAGTGCTAGAGGCCTCACTAGCCTTGACACAGATACGCAGTATTTT.

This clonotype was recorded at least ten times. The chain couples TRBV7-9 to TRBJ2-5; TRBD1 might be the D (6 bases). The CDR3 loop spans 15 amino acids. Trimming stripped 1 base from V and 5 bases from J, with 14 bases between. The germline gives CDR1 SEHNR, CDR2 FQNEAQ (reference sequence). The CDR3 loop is CASSLVGDNRETQYF. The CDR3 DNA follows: TGTGCCAGCAGCTTAGTGGGGGACAACCGGGAGACCCAGTACTTC.

CDR3 in amino acids: CASSPRAGADTQYF. CDR3 coding DNA: TGTGCCAGCAGTCCCCGAGCGGGAGCAGATACGCAGTATTTT. V is TRBV12-3 or TRBV12-4 and J is TRBJ2-3; TRBD2 agrees at 8 bases. V shed 5 bases, J shed 4 bases, and the junction held 5 bases outside the gene matches. The CDR3 contains 14 residues.

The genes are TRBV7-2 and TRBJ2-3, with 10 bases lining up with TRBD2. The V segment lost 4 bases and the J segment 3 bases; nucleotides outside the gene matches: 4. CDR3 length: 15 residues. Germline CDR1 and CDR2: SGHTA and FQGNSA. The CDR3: CASSSLAGETDTQYF. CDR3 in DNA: TGTGCCAGCAGCTCGCTAGCGGGGGAGACAGATACGCAGTATTTT.